This T cell receptor beta chain was sequenced in a study of cytomegalovirus exposure and HLA in healthy donors. Across the study: Some 200 million T cells yielded about 120 million unique TCR beta sequences, as an earlier analysis found.

Primers included in the PCR were 60 Vbeta and 13 Jbeta primers. Profiling relied on immunoSEQ multiplex PCR, and the TCRdb table lists in-frame clones only, not all of them. The sample shows approximately 130,000 clones, just over 75% of them seen only once. The CDR3 sequence is 15 residues long. Germline V gene data show CDR1 as GTSNPN and CDR2 as SVGIG (reference sequence). Losses at the gene ends were 2 bases for V and 9 bases for J; bases not matched to a gene: 10. The sequence was collected from a woman aged 50 to 65 in good health and CMV-seronegative. This chain uses TRBV30 with TRBJ2-1, with 10 bases identical to TRBD2. Material for sequencing was PBMCs. The CDR3 DNA reads TGTGCCTGGAGTCCGGGGGCTAGCGGGAGAACTGAGCAGTTCTTC. Protein product: CAWSPGASGRTEQFF.